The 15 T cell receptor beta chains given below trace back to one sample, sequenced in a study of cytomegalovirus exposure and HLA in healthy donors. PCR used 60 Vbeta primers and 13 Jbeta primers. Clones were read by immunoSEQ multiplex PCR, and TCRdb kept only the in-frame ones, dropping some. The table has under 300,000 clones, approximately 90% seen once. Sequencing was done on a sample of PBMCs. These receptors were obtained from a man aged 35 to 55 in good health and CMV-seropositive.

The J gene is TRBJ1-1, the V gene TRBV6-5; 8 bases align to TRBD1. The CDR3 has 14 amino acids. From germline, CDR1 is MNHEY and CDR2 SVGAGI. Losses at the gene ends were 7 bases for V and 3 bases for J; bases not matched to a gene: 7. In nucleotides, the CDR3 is TGTGCCAGCAATAGACAGGGGCGCGACACTGAAGCTTTCTTT. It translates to CASNRQGRDTEAFF.

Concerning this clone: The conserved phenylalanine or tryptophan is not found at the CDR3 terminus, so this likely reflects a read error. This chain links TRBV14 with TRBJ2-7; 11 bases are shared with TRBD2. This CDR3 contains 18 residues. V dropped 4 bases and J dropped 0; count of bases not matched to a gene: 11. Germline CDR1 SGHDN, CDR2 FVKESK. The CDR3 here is CASSRLGASGRFSYEQYL. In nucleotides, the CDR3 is TGTGCCAGCAGCCGCCTAGGGGCTAGCGGGAGGTTCTCCTACGAGCAGTACCTC.

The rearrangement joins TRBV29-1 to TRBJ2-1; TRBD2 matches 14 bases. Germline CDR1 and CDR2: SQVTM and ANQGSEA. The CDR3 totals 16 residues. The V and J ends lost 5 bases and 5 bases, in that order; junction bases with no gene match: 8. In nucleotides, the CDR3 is TGCAGCGTTCCCGGGACTAGCGGGAGAGGGGACAATGAGCAGTTCTTC. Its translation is CSVPGTSGRGDNEQFF.

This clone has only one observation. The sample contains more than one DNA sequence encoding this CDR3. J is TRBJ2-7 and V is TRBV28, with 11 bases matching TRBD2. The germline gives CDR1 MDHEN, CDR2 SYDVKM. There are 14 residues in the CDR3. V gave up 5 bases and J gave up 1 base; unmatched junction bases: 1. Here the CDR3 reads CASSRTSGSYEQYF. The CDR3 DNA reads TGTGCCAGCAGTAGGACTAGCGGGTCCTACGAGCAGTACTTC.

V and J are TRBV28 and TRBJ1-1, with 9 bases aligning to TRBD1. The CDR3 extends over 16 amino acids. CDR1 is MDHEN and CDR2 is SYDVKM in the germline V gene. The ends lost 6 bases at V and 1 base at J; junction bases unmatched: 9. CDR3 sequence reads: CASRDLGQGENTEAFF. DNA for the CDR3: TGTGCCAGCAGGGATTTGGGACAGGGAGAGAACACTGAAGCTTTCTTT.

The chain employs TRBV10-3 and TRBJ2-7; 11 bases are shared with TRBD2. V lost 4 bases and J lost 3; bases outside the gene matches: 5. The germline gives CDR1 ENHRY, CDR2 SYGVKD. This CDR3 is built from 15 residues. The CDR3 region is CAISGRLAGLYEQYF. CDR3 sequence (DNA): TGTGCCATCAGTGGACGACTAGCGGGACTCTACGAGCAGTACTTC.

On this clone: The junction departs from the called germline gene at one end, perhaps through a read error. CDR3 residues: CSSSYRIGTGDYEQYF. DNA of the CDR3: TGTTCCAGCAGCTACCGAATCGGGACAGGGGATTACGAGCAGTACTTC. The chain combines TRBV7-9 with TRBJ2-7, with TRBD1 matching 10 bases. CDR3 length: 16 residues. From germline, CDR1 is SEHNR and CDR2 FQNEAQ (reference sequence).

The CDR3 spells CASSIPGGDRRNTEAFF. The CDR3 DNA is TGTGCCAGTAGTATACCGGGAGGCGACCGCAGGAACACTGAAGCTTTCTTT. The rearrangement links TRBV19 to TRBJ1-1, with unresolved D. V shed 2 bases and J shed 1 base, with 17 bases lying between them. CDR1 is LNHDA and CDR2 is SQIVND in the germline V gene (reference sequence). This CDR3 is built from 17 residues.

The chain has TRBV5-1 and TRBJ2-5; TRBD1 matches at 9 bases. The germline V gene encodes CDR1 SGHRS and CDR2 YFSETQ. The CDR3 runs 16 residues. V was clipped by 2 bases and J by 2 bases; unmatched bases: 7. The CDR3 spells CASSFPTGTGQETQYF. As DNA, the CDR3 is TGCGCCAGCAGCTTCCCCACCGGGACAGGGCAAGAGACCCAGTACTTC.

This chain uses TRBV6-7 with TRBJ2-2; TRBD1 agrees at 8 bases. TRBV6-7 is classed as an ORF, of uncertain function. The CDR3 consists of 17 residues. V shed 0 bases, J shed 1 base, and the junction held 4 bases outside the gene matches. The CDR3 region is CASSYSRGTGNTGELFF. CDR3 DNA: TGTGCCAGCAGTTACTCGAGGGGGACAGGGAACACCGGGGAGCTGTTTTTT.

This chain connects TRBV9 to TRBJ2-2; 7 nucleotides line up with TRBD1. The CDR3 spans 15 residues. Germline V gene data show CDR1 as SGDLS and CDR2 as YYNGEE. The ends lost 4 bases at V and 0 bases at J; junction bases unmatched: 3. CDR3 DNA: TGTGCCAGCAGCATTCAGGGGGCGAACACCGGGGAGCTGTTTTTT. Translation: CASSIQGANTGELFF. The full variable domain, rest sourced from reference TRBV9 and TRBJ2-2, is DSGVTQTPKHLITATGQRVTLRCSPRSGDLSVYWYQQSLDQGLQFLIQYYNGEERAKGNILERFSAQQFPDLHSELNLSSLELGDSALYFCASSIQGANTGELFFGEGSRLTVL.

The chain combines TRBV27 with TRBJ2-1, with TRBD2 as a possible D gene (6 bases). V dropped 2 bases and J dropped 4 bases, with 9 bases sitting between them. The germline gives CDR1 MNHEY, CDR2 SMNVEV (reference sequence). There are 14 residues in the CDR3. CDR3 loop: CASSLQGLYNEQFF. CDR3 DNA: TGTGCCAGCAGTTTACAGGGACTTTACAATGAGCAGTTCTTC.

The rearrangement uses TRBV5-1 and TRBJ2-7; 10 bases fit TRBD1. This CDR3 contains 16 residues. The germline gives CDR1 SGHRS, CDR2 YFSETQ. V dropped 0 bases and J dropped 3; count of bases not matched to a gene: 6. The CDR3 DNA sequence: TGCGCCAGCAGCTTGGCGGGGGGGACAGGGGTCTACGAGCAGTACTTC. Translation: CASSLAGGTGVYEQYF.

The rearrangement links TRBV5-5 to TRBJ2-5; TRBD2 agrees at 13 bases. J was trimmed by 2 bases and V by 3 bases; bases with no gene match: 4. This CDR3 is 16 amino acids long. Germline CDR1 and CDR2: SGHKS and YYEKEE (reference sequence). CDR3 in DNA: TGTGCCAGCAGCTGGGGGGGACTAGCGGGGCAAGAGACCCAGTACTTC. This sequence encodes CASSWGGLAGQETQYF.

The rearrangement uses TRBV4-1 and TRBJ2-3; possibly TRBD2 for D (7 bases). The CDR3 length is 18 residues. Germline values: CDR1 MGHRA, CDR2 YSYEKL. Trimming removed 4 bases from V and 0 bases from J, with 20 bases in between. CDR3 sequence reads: CASSPRRGGGISTDTQYF. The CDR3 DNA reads TGCGCCAGCAGCCCCCGTCGCGGGGGCGGGATTAGCACAGATACGCAGTATTTT.